The 27 T cell receptor beta chains in this list originate from one sample, sequenced in a study of memory CD4+ T cells and cytomegalovirus serostatus. The table came from immunoSEQ multiplex PCR; TCRdb's copy has only in-frame clones and leaves some out. The table lists 55,000 to 75,000 clones, 82% of them singletons. The sort gate was single viable CD3+CD4+CD8-CD45RO+ cells for memory CD4+ T cells. Sequencing was carried out using memory CD4+ T cells from blood. Every receptor here comes from an adult in good health and CMV-seronegative.

V gene TRBV28 combines with J gene TRBJ2-1; D may be TRBD1 or TRBD2 (5 bases each). The CDR3 is 15 residues long. Germline V CDR1 and CDR2: MDHEN, SYDVKM. V lost 5 bases, J lost 10 bases, and 21 bases lay in between. The CDR3 DNA is TGTGCCAGCAGTCCACGCGCCGGGACCCTCCGAGAGCAGTTCTTC. It encodes CASSPRAGTLREQFF.

The rearrangement joins TRBV25-1 to TRBJ2-6; possible D gene TRBD2, 6 bases. V shed 6 bases and J shed 4 bases, with 13 bases lying between them. In germline, CDR1 is MGHDK, CDR2 SYGVNS. This CDR3 region has 15 residues. The CDR3 here is CASSAAGPGANVLTF. In DNA, the CDR3 is TGTGCCAGCAGCGCGGCGGGGCCCGGGGCCAACGTCCTGACTTTC.

The chain couples TRBV6-5 to TRBJ1-5, with D perhaps TRBD1 (6 bases). The CDR3 is made up of 15 amino acids. CDR1 and CDR2 from the germline V gene are MNHEY and SVGAGI. Trimming took 5 bases from V and 5 from J, leaving 16 bases between them. The CDR3 region is CASSAVTGSHQPQHF. The CDR3 nucleotides are TGTGCCAGCAGTGCGGTTACAGGGTCACATCAGCCCCAGCATTTT.

This clone has more than one count but fewer than ten. The chain links TRBV5-6 to TRBJ1-1; D unresolved. Trimming took 4 bases from V and 6 from J, leaving 10 bases between them. This CDR3 region has 12 residues. CDR1 and CDR2 from the germline V gene are SGHDT and YYEEEE. CDR3 nucleotide sequence: TGTGCCAGCAGCCCTTTTGGGTCTGAAGCTTTCTTT. This translates into CASSPFGSEAFF.

The V call is TRBV18, the J call TRBJ1-2; 8 nucleotides align to TRBD1. V was pared by 5 bases and J by 11 bases, with 4 bases of the junction left unmatched. The CDR3 extends over 11 amino acids. In germline, CDR1 is KGHSH, CDR2 LQKENI. CDR3 loop: CASSSTGDYTF. Written as DNA, the CDR3 is TGTGCCAGCTCATCGACAGGGGATTACACCTTC.

The V and J genes are TRBV6-1 and TRBJ2-7; D is uncertain. Germline lookup yields CDR1 MNHNS and CDR2 SASEGT. There are 13 residues in the CDR3. With 2 bases removed from V and 1 base from J, the gap between germline ends came to 6 bases. The CDR3 region is CASSERASYEQYF. CDR3 DNA: TGTGCCAGCAGTGAAAGGGCATCCTACGAGCAGTACTTC.

This chain connects TRBV28 to TRBJ2-7; 7 nucleotides match TRBD2. J was trimmed by 2 bases and V by 5 bases; bases with no gene match: 3. CDR3 length: 13 residues. Germline loops: CDR1 MDHEN, CDR2 SYDVKM. CDR3 sequence: CASSRTSTYEQYF. CDR3 coding DNA: TGTGCCAGCAGTCGGACTAGTACCTACGAGCAGTACTTC.

This sequence joins TRBV2 and TRBJ2-3; 8 positions agree with TRBD2. From germline, CDR1 is SNHLY and CDR2 FYNNEI. The CDR3 has 14 amino acids. Unmatched junction bases numbered 12, after V lost 11 bases and J lost 5 bases. The CDR3 region is CAGSGGRKVDTQYF. CDR3 DNA: TGTGCCGGTTCGGGGGGGCGAAAGGTAGATACGCAGTATTTT.

The genes are TRBV7-3 and TRBJ2-3; 12 nucleotides match TRBD2. Per the germline V gene, CDR1 is SGHTA and CDR2 is FQGTGA. The ends lost 2 bases at V and 9 bases at J; junction bases unmatched: 6. The CDR3 has 15 amino acids. The chain's CDR3 is CASSLATSGGSTQYF. In DNA, the CDR3 is TGTGCCAGCAGCTTAGCGACTAGCGGGGGAAGCACGCAGTATTTT.

A remark on this clone: Other DNA sequences within the sample encode an identical CDR3. This rearrangement joins TRBV30 to TRBJ1-5; D is ambiguous. Germline-derived CDR1 and CDR2 are GTSNPN and SVGIG (reference sequence). V dropped 0 bases and J dropped 7 bases, with 13 bases sitting between them. CDR3 size: 14 residues. The CDR3 bases are TGTGCCTGGAGTGTATCAGGCCGTGGGCAGCCCCAGCATTTT. Encoded protein: CAWSVSGRGQPQHF.

The chain uses TRBV5-6 and TRBJ1-6; D is undetermined. Germline V gene data show CDR1 as SGHDT and CDR2 as YYEEEE. The CDR3 runs to 14 residues. Trimming removed 0 bases at V and 7 bases at J, with 8 bases between. The CDR3 reads CASSLVSANSPLHF. CDR3 coding DNA: TGTGCCAGCAGCTTGGTTTCAGCCAATTCACCCCTCCACTTT.

The rearrangement links TRBV6-1 to TRBJ2-7; D is perhaps TRBD1 or TRBD2 (6 bases each). The V and J ends lost 6 bases and 6 bases respectively, with 18 bases between them. Looked up from germline, CDR1 is MNHNS and CDR2 is SASEGT. The CDR3 is made up of 14 amino acids. DNA for the CDR3: TGTGCCAGCAGGCCTAGGGGAGGACAGCTCGAGCAGTACTTC. Its protein is CASRPRGGQLEQYF.

The chain links TRBV7-2 to TRBJ2-7; TRBD2 aligns across 8 bases. The J segment lost 2 bases and the V segment lost 2 bases, leaving 5 bases of the junction unmatched. The CDR3 covers 15 residues. CDR1 is SGHTA, CDR2 FQGNSA, per germline. Written as DNA, the CDR3 is TGTGCCAGCAGCTTATTAGCGGGACCCGCCTACGAGCAGTACTTC. It codes for CASSLLAGPAYEQYF.

This chain connects TRBV7-9 to TRBJ2-5; D tentatively reads TRBD1 or TRBD2 (5 bases each). The V and J ends lost 6 bases and 5 bases respectively, with 16 bases between them. The germline CDR1 and CDR2 sequences are SEHNR and FQNEAQ (reference sequence). There are 14 residues in the CDR3. The CDR3 DNA follows: TGTGCCAGCAGTTATGACGGGACCCCGGAGACCCAGTACTTC. Translation gives CASSYDGTPETQYF.

The rearrangement links TRBV11-1 to TRBJ1-1; D not resolved. The V and J ends lost 3 bases and 4 bases respectively, with 12 bases between them. The CDR3 consists of 14 residues. The germline V gene has CDR1 SGHAT and CDR2 FQDESV (reference sequence). CDR3 DNA: TGTGCCAGCAGCTTTTACCGGGCGGGCACTGAAGCTTTCTTT. Amino acids: CASSFYRAGTEAFF.

A single count supports this clone. The V gene is TRBV19, the J gene TRBJ1-5; D possibly corresponds to TRBD1 (5 bases). There are 15 residues in the CDR3. The ends were cut back, 4 bases at V and 9 bases at J, with 19 bases in the middle. Germline-derived CDR1 and CDR2 are LNHDA and SQIVND (reference sequence). CDR3 protein: CASSTPHGGAGPQHF. CDR3 nucleotides: TGTGCCAGTAGTACACCCCACGGGGGAGCGGGGCCCCAGCATTTT.

The genes are TRBV11-2 and TRBJ1-5; TRBD1 aligns across 8 bases. Germline V gene lookup returns CDR1 SGHAT and CDR2 FQNNGV. The CDR3 has 15 residues. V lost 6 bases, J lost 3 bases, and 7 bases stayed unmatched. The CDR3 protein is CASSFDRGPNQPQHF. For the CDR3, the DNA is TGTGCCAGCAGTTTCGACAGGGGCCCCAATCAGCCCCAGCATTTT.

V gene TRBV5-1 combines with J gene TRBJ2-5, with TRBD2 matching over 13 bases. The V and J ends lost 4 bases and 5 bases, in that order; junction bases with no gene match: 5. This CDR3 region has 15 residues. Germline CDR1 is SGHRS and CDR2 is YFSETQ. The CDR3 bases are TGCGCCAGCAGCAGACTAGCGGGGGGTTACGAGACCCAGTACTTC. Translation gives CASSRLAGGYETQYF. The full variable domain, rest sourced from reference TRBV5-1 and TRBJ2-5, is KAGVTQTPRYLIKTRGQQVTLSCSPISGHRSVSWYQQTPGQGLQFLFEYFSETQRNKGNFPGRFSGRQFSNSRSEMNVSTLELGDSALYLCASSRLAGGYETQYFGPGTRLLVL.

The chain combines TRBV5-4 with TRBJ1-1; D ambiguous. Trimming pared 1 base from V and 0 bases from J, leaving 10 bases between. Germline lookup yields CDR1 SGHNT and CDR2 YYREEE (reference sequence). This CDR3 has 15 amino acids. DNA of the CDR3: TGTGCCAGCAGCTTGCAGGCAGGCTTGAACACTGAAGCTTTCTTT. This sequence encodes CASSLQAGLNTEAFF.

This clone was picked up a small number of times. V usage is TRBV2 and J usage is TRBJ1-1; D not resolved. V dropped 5 bases and J dropped 4 bases, with 14 bases sitting between them. The germline gives CDR1 SNHLY, CDR2 FYNNEI. CDR3 size: 14 residues. The CDR3 coding sequence is TGTGCCAGCAGTTCACAATTTGGGCGCACTGAAGCTTTCTTT. Its translation: CASSSQFGRTEAFF.

The chain links TRBV19 to TRBJ2-3; 7 bases match TRBD1. The germline gives CDR1 LNHDA, CDR2 SQIVND (reference sequence). The junction had 6 bases not matched to a gene; V was cut back by 6 bases and J by 9 bases. The CDR3 is 12 amino acids. The CDR3 region is CASSRGQETQYF. The CDR3, as DNA: TGTGCCAGTAGCCGAGGACAGGAAACGCAGTATTTT. The full variable domain, its missing parts supplied by reference TRBV19 and TRBJ2-3, is DGGITQSPKYLFRKEGQNVTLSCEQNLNHDAMYWYRQDPGQGLRLIYYSQIVNDFQKGDIAEGYSVSREKKESFPLTVTSAQKNPTAFYLCASSRGQETQYFGPGTRLTVL.

The gene calls are TRBV28 and TRBJ2-1; D tentatively reads TRBD1 or TRBD2 (5 bases each). Germline V gives CDR1 MDHEN, CDR2 SYDVKM. The CDR3 is 14 amino acids. V lost 2 bases and J 6 bases, leaving 11 bases between the germline ends. This CDR3 is CASSLPGPSNEQFF. CDR3 coding DNA: TGTGCCAGCAGTTTACCGGGGCCCTCCAATGAGCAGTTCTTC.

The chain uses TRBV20-1 and TRBJ2-1; D is unresolved. Trimming cost V 6 bases and J 7 bases, with 7 bases left between them. This CDR3 is built from 10 residues. Germline-derived CDR1 and CDR2 are DFQATT and SNEGSKA (reference sequence). The CDR3 sequence: CSATRNEQFF. In DNA, the CDR3 is TGCAGTGCCACCCGAAATGAGCAGTTCTTC.

The rearrangement joins TRBV5-1 to TRBJ1-6; no firm D call. V was pared by 4 bases and J by 0 bases, with 14 bases between. The CDR3 has 17 residues. The germline gives CDR1 SGHRS, CDR2 YFSETQ. The CDR3: CASSPGPPSSYNSPLHF. In DNA form, the CDR3 reads TGCGCCAGCAGCCCCGGGCCACCGAGCTCCTATAATTCACCCCTCCACTTT.

The genes are TRBV2 and TRBJ2-2; TRBD1 matches 9 bases. The CDR3 totals 15 residues. CDR1 SNHLY and CDR2 FYNNEI come from the germline V gene. Trimming removed 6 bases from V and 2 bases from J; junction bases left unmatched: 4. The chain's CDR3 is CASRGQGRNTGELFF. CDR3 bases: TGTGCCAGCAGGGGACAGGGCCGAAACACCGGGGAGCTGTTTTTT.

The genes are TRBV19 and TRBJ2-3; 11 bases fit TRBD1. The V and J ends lost 6 bases and 3 bases, in that order; junction bases with no gene match: 5. This CDR3 is built from 15 residues. Germline assignment: CDR1 LNHDA and CDR2 SQIVND (reference sequence). CDR3 amino acids: CASRDRGLTTDTQYF. The CDR3 bases are TGTGCCAGTAGGGACAGGGGGCTTACGACAGATACGCAGTATTTT.

This clone was seen only a few times. This chain uses TRBV18 with TRBJ1-2; D unresolved. This CDR3 comprises 18 residues. The ends were cut back, 4 bases at V and 4 bases at J, with 25 bases in the middle. The V gene's germline CDR1 is KGHSH and CDR2 LQKENI. The CDR3 DNA is TGTGCCAGCTCACACGCAGTGGCTCTTCACACCCTAGGCTATGGCTACACCTTC. Translating it yields CASSHAVALHTLGYGYTF. The variable domain in full, with the rest retrieved from reference TRBV18 and TRBJ1-2, is NAGVMQNPRHLVRRRGQEARLRCSPMKGHSHVYWYRQLPEEGLKFMVYLQKENIIDESGMPKERFSAEFPKEGPSILRIQQVVRGDSAAYFCASSHAVALHTLGYGYTFGSGTRLTVV.